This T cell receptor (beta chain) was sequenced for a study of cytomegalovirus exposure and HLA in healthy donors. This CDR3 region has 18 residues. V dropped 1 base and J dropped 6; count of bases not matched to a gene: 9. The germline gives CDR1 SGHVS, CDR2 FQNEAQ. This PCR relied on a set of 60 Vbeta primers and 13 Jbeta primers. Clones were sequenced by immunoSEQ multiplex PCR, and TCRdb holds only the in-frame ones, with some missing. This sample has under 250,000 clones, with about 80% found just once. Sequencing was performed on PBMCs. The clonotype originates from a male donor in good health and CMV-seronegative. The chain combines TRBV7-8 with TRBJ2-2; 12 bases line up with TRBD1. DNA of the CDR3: TGTGCCAGCAGCTTAGGCCCTCCGGGACAGGGGGCTTCCGGGGAGCTGTTTTTT. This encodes CASSLGPPGQGASGELFF.